This T cell receptor (beta chain) was retrieved from a study of blood T cell repertoires in COVID-19. Study background: Samples representing acute and convalescent COVID-19 were sourced from the United States, Italy and Spain. T cells, B-cell-depleted T cells, or PBMCs provided the cDNA or gDNA that served as material.

Patients from Seattle were sampled longitudinally, starting during active infection. V gave up 3 bases and J gave up 3 bases, with 9 bases separating them. This CDR3 comprises 13 residues. Per the germline V gene, CDR1 is SGDLS and CDR2 is YYNGEE. Authors' data handling: Amplification from reference gene primers served as the basis for estimated nucleated cell counts. Produced via immunoSEQ multiplex PCR; TCRdb's table is partial and in-frame only. That table is the source of V, J and clone size, and D and trimming were worked out from the DNA. The sample consists of 300,000 to 400,000 clones, about 90% of them appearing once.

Material for sequencing was peripheral blood. The sequence was obtained from a woman aged 55-75 years with COVID-19, enrolled during active disease. The gene calls are TRBV9 and TRBJ1-1; no clear D gene. As DNA, the CDR3 is TGTGCCAGCAGCGGACACCCAGACACTGAAGCTTTCTTT. Translation gives CASSGHPDTEAFF.